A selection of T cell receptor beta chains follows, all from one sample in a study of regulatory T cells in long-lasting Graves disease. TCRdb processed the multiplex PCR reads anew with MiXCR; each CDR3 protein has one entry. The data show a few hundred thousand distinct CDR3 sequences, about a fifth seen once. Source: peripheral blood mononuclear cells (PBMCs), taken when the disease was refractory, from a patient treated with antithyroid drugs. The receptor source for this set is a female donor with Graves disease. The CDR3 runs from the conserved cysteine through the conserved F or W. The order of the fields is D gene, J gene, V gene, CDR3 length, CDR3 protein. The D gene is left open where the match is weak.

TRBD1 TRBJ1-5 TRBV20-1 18 CSARDRGTGGYSNQPQHF
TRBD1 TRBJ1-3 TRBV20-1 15 CSARGQGASGNTIYF
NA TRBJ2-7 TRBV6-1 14 CASTPGAGGDEQYF
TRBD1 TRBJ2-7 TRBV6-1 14 CASSPGQGVDEQYF
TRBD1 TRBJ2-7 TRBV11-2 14 CASSSTGGIGEQYF
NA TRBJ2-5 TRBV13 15 CASSLRGAARETQYF
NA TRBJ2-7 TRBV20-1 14 CSARALGRAGEQYF
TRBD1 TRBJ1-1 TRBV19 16 CASSIDPTGTNTEAFF
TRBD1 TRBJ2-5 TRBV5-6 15 CASTPYRGQSETQYF
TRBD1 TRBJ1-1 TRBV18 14 CASSPIGQGLKAFF
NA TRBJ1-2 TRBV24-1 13 CATSYGGSDGYTF
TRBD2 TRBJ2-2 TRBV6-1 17 CASRRLAGGPVSGELFF
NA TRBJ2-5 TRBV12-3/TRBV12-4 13 CASSGGGGETQYF
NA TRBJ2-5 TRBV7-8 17 CASSPMEKRTRQETQYF
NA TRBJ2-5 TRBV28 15 CASNNASARGETQYF
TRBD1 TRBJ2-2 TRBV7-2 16 CASSWGQGGDTGELFF
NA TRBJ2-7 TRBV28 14 CASSPDNRPREQYF
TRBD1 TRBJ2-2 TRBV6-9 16 CASSYNQGANTGELFF
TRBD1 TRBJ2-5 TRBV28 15 CASSLETGGWETQYF
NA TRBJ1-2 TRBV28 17 CASSLWGKGVINYGYTF